The sequence of this T cell receptor (beta chain) was determined in a study of OX40 agonist ivuxolimab in advanced cancers. The table came from immunoSEQ multiplex PCR; TCRdb's copy has only in-frame clones and leaves some out. Among 20,000 or so clones listed, around 84% were seen once. With 2 bases removed from V and 0 bases from J, the gap between germline ends came to 9 bases. The V gene's germline CDR1 is SGHTS and CDR2 YDEGEE. This CDR3 is built from 15 residues. The sequence came from an adult with an advanced solid tumor such as melanoma, head and neck, liver or kidney cancer. The sample was CD4+ or CD8+ T cells sorted from blood, taken in a trial of the OX40 agonist ivuxolimab. The rearrangement joins TRBV5-8 to TRBJ1-3; D is uncertain. CDR3 protein: CASSFQAASGNTIYF. The CDR3 coding sequence is TGTGCCAGCAGCTTTCAGGCTGCCTCTGGAAACACCATATATTTT.